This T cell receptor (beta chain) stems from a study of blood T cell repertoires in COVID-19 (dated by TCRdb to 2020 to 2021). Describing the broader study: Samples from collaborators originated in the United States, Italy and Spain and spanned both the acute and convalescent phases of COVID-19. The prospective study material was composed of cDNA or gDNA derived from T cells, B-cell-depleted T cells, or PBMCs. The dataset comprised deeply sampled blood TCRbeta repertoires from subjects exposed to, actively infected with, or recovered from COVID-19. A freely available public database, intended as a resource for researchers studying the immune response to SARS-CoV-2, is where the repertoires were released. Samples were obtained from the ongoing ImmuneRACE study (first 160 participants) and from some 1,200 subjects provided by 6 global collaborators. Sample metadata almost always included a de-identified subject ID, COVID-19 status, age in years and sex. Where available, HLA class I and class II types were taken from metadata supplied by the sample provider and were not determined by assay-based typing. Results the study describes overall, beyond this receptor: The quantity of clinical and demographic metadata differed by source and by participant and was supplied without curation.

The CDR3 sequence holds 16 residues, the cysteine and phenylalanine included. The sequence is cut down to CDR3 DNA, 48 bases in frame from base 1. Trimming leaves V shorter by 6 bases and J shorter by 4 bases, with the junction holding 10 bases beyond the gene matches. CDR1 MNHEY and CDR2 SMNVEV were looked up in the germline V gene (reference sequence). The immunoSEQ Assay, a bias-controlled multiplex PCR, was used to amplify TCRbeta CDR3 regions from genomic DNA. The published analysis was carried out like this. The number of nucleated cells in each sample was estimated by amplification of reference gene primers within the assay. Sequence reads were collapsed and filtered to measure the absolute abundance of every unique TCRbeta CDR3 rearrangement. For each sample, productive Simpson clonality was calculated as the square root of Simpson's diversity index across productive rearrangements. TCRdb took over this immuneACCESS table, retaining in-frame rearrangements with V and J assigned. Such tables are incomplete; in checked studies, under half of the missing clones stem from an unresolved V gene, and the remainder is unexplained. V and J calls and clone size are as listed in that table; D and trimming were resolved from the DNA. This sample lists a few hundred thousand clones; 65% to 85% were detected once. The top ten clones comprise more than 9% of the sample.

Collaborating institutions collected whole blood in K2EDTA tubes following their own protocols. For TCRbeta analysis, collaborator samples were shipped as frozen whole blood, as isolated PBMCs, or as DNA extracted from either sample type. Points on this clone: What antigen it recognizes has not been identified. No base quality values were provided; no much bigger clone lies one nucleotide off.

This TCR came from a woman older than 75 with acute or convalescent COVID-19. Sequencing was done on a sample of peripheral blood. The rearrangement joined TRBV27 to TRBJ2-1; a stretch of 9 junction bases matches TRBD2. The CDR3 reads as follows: CASRFHVAGVYNEQFF. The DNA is TGTGCCAGCAGATTTCACGTAGCGGGAGTATACAATGAGCAGTTCTTC.